The subject of this entry is one T cell receptor beta chain. Time point: after dendritic cell vaccination, including at tumor progression/relapse. The assay was immunoSEQ multiplex PCR, and TCRdb's table has in-frame clones only and misses some. The sample includes about 82,000 clones, around 86% of them seen just once. Between the trimmed V and J ends, which lost 5 bases and 0 bases, there was a span of 5 bases. CDR3 length: 13 amino acids. Germline values: CDR1 SQVTM, CDR2 ANQGSEA. The sample comes from a study of glioma-infiltrating T cells after dendritic cell vaccination. This TCR was sampled from a human donor with glioblastoma. The sequencing here drew on blood, taken after dendritic cell vaccination. This chain joins TRBV29-1 and TRBJ2-6, with unresolved D. The CDR3 protein is CSVFLSGANVLTF. The CDR3 nucleotides are TGCAGCGTTTTCCTCTCTGGGGCCAACGTCCTGACTTTC. The full variable domain, rest sourced from reference TRBV29-1 and TRBJ2-6, is SAVISQKPSRDICQRGTSLTIQCQVDSQVTMMFWYRQQPGQSLTLIATANQGSEATYESGFVIDKFPISRPNLTFSTLTVSNMSPEDSSIYLCSVFLSGANVLTFGAGSRLTVL.